A single sample is the source of the 22 T cell receptor beta chains below, sequenced in a study of regulatory T cells in long-lasting Graves disease (dated by TCRdb to the early 2020s). The library was produced with multiplex PCR. These reads were obtained on an Illumina HiSeq 4000. iRepertoire HTBI primers and Arm-PCR amplification of CDR3 regions were used to construct TCR beta libraries. The raw public data were reprocessed by TCRdb itself: fastp quality trimming at Q25, MiXCR clonotype calling, in-frame beta chains only. Rows with one shared CDR3 protein collapse into an entry with the most common genes and DNA. Present in this sample are over 450,000 distinct CDR3 sequences, around a fifth of which were seen just once. Roughly 7% of the sample is taken by the ten largest. Per the publication, the time point label means: persistent/refractory GD, antithyroid drugs over 5 years with positive TRAb. RNA was extracted from PBMCs in TRIzol for both TCR sequencing and RNA sequencing.

The material sequenced was peripheral blood mononuclear cells (PBMCs), taken when the disease was refractory, from a patient treated with antithyroid drugs. The receptors come from a female donor with Graves disease.

The gene calls are TRBV7-6 and TRBJ2-2; 7 bases align to TRBD2. CDR3 length: 16 amino acids. V lost 4 bases, J lost 0 bases, and 5 bases stayed unmatched. Per germline, CDR1 SGHVS and CDR2 FNYEAQ. The CDR3 loop is CASSYGGTPNTGELFF. CDR3 DNA: TGTGCCAGCAGCTACGGGGGGACCCCGAACACCGGGGAGCTGTTTTTT. The variable domain in full, with the rest retrieved from reference TRBV7-6 and TRBJ2-2, is GAGVSQSPRYKVTKRGQDVALRCDPISGHVSLYWYRQALGQGPEFLTYFNYEAQQDKSGLPNDRFSAERPEGSISTLTIQRTEQRDSAMYRCASSYGGTPNTGELFFGEGSRLTVL.

This chain links TRBV10-3 with TRBJ2-5; D gene unclear. This CDR3 region has 13 residues. Trimming took 5 bases from V and 1 from J, leaving 8 bases between them. Germline V CDR1 and CDR2: ENHRY, SYGVKD. In DNA form, the CDR3 reads TGTGCCATCAGTCCCGCAGCCCAAGAGACCCAGTACTTC. Translated: CAISPAAQETQYF.

This clonotype was observed at least ten times. The chain employs TRBV24-1 and TRBJ2-4, with D possibly being TRBD1 (6 bases). The CDR3 runs to 14 residues. V shed 4 bases and J shed 3 bases, with 9 bases lying between them. The germline gives CDR1 KGHDR, CDR2 SFDVKD. The CDR3 sequence: CATSDMDSKNIQYF. Here the CDR3 DNA reads TGTGCCACCAGTGACATGGACAGCAAAAACATTCAGTACTTC.

This rearrangement joins TRBV12-3 or TRBV12-4 to TRBJ2-5; TRBD2 aligns across 11 bases. Germline trimming cut 2 bases from V and 9 bases from J; bases unmatched to any gene: 8. The CDR3 contains 15 residues. DNA of the CDR3: TGTGCCAGCAGTTTATTAGCGGGGGGGCCGGAGGCCCAGTACTTC. It is translated as CASSLLAGGPEAQYF.

This clonotype was counted many times. The chain links TRBV12-3 or TRBV12-4 to TRBJ1-5, with D possibly TRBD1 on 6 matching bases. Trimming cost V 5 bases and J 0 bases, with 17 bases left between them. The CDR3 runs to 17 residues. For the CDR3, the DNA is TGTGCCAGCAGTCAGGACAGTCTAAGGCTTAGCAATCAGCCCCAGCATTTT. Amino acid sequence: CASSQDSLRLSNQPQHF.

The DNA for the CDR3 is TGTGCCAGCAGCCAAGTACCGGGTGCTAATGAAAAACTGTTTTTT. Its translation is CASSQVPGANEKLFF. The genes are TRBV3-1 and TRBJ1-4; D is uncertain. The CDR3 is 15 amino acids. V shed 1 base and J shed 3 bases, with 9 bases lying between them. CDR1 LGHDT and CDR2 YNNKEL come from the germline V gene (reference sequence). The complete variable domain, with remaining parts taken from reference TRBV3-1 and TRBJ1-4, reads DTAVSQTPKYLVTQMGNDKSIKCEQNLGHDTMYWYKQDSKKFLKIMFSYNNKELIINETVPNRFSPKSPDKAHLNLHINSLELGDSAVYFCASSQVPGANEKLFFGSGTQLSVL.

A note on this clonotype: A much larger clone differs from this one at a single base, so this may be a read error. The chain uses TRBV20-1 and TRBJ2-7; D gene uncertain. The CDR3 loop spans 15 amino acids. CDR1 is DFQATT and CDR2 is SNEGSKA in the germline V gene (reference sequence). Trimming took off 7 bases at V and 7 bases at J, with 26 bases between the two ends. CDR3 region: CSGRFTSPLRKEQYF. The DNA of the CDR3 is TGCAGTGGCCGCTTCACCTCTCCCCTCAGGAAAGAGCAGTACTTC.

The chain couples TRBV7-2 to TRBJ2-6; TRBD2 might be the D (6 bases). CDR3 size: 19 residues. From germline, CDR1 is SGHTA and CDR2 FQGNSA. The ends were cut back, 1 base at V and 0 bases at J, with 16 bases in the middle. The CDR3 bases are TGTGCCAGCAGCTTAGTGGTGCCAGGGAGGCTCTCTGGGGCCAACGTCCTGACTTTC. Protein sequence: CASSLVVPGRLSGANVLTF.

This chain connects TRBV6-1 to TRBJ2-1; TRBD2 aligns across 7 bases. Germline CDR1 reads MNHNS; CDR2 reads SASEGT. V dropped 5 bases and J dropped 5; count of bases not matched to a gene: 9. The CDR3 totals 15 residues. The DNA of the CDR3 is TGTGCCAGCAGTTATTCCTCGGGAGGTAACAATGAGCAGTTCTTC. This gives the protein CASSYSSGGNNEQFF.

A note on this clonotype: The junction shows a germline mismatch at one end, possibly a read error. The gene calls are TRBV20-1 and TRBJ1-1, with no clear D. The CDR3 covers 12 residues. The germline gives CDR1 DFQATT, CDR2 SNEGSKA (reference sequence). CDR3 sequence reads: CSATYWNAEAFF. DNA of the CDR3: TGCAGTGCTACCTATTGGAACGCTGAAGCTTTCTTT.

This clonotype has only one observation. The chain carries TRBV10-3 and TRBJ2-5, with D maybe TRBD2 (6 bases). Trimming took off 9 bases at V and 4 bases at J, with 9 bases between the two ends. Per the germline V gene, CDR1 is ENHRY and CDR2 is SYGVKD. CDR3 size: 11 residues. The CDR3 region is CAIRGGETQYF. The CDR3 region has the DNA TGTGCCATTCGGGGAGGAGAGACCCAGTACTTC.

The chain employs TRBV20-1 and TRBJ1-1; TRBD1 aligns across 10 bases. The germline gives CDR1 DFQATT, CDR2 SNEGSKA (reference sequence). The CDR3 spans 13 residues. In DNA form, the CDR3 reads TGCAGCGCTTCAGGACAGGGGGACACTGAAGCTTTCTTT. This gives the protein CSASGQGDTEAFF.

As regards this clonotype: This clone may be a read error of a much larger clone one base away. No conserved phenylalanine or tryptophan is present at the end of the CDR3, so a read error is the likely explanation. The chain couples TRBV6-2 or TRBV6-3 to TRBJ1-2, with 7 bases identical to TRBD1. With V trimmed by 6 bases and J by 1 base, 5 bases remained unmatched. Looked up from germline, CDR1 is MNHEY and CDR2 is SVGEGT. The length of the CDR3 is 14 residues. The CDR3 protein is CASRLQGYNYGYTL. The CDR3, as DNA: TGTGCCAGCAGACTACAGGGGTATAACTATGGCTACACCCTC.

This clonotype was found a few times. CDR3 protein: CASSVNPTGVNSPLHF. The CDR3 DNA sequence: TGCGCCAGCAGCGTCAACCCTACAGGGGTCAATTCACCCCTCCACTTT. The chain has TRBV5-1 and TRBJ1-6, with 7 nucleotides matching TRBD1. Germline V gene sequence: CDR1 SGHRS, CDR2 YFSETQ. This CDR3 has 16 residues. Germline trimming cut 4 bases from V and 7 bases from J; bases unmatched to any gene: 11.

This clonotype was picked up many times. The rearrangement joins TRBV9 to TRBJ2-7; no reliable D call. Per the germline V gene, CDR1 is SGDLS and CDR2 is YYNGEE. This CDR3 has 13 residues. Trimming removed 0 bases from V and 0 bases from J, with 4 bases in between. CDR3: CASSVGGSYEQYF. Here the CDR3 DNA reads TGTGCCAGCAGCGTAGGGGGCTCCTACGAGCAGTACTTC.

In this sample, this clonotype turned up once. V usage is TRBV24-1 and J usage is TRBJ1-5; possibly TRBD1 for D (5 bases). The CDR3 is 14 residues long. Per germline, CDR1 KGHDR and CDR2 SFDVKD. V was pared by 4 bases and J by 1 base, with 7 bases between. The CDR3 nucleotides are TGTGCCACCAGTGACAGACAGAGCAATCAGCCCCAGCATTTT. This gives the protein CATSDRQSNQPQHF.

This clonotype was counted many times. This CDR3 reads CSASDVSNQPQHF. The CDR3, as DNA: TGCAGTGCTAGTGACGTTAGCAATCAGCCCCAGCATTTT. The J gene is TRBJ1-5, the V gene TRBV20-1; D not resolved. The CDR3 covers 13 residues. V was trimmed by 3 bases and J by 0 bases, leaving 6 bases between them. From germline, CDR1 is DFQATT and CDR2 SNEGSKA (reference sequence).

Concerning this clonotype itself: Since a far larger clone is one base different, this is likely a read error. This chain connects TRBV27 to TRBJ1-2; no reliable D call. V lost 7 bases and J lost 4, with 13 bases in between. The germline V gene has CDR1 MNHEY and CDR2 SMNVEV (reference sequence). The CDR3 consists of 13 residues. CDR3 sequence (DNA): TGTGCCAGCACCCTACGGTGGAGCTATGGCTACACCTTC. It translates to CASTLRWSYGYTF.

The V and J genes are TRBV27 and TRBJ2-1; D ambiguous. There are 13 residues in the CDR3. Trimming cost V 5 bases and J 6 bases, with 11 bases left between them. Germline CDR1 MNHEY, CDR2 SMNVEV (reference sequence). The CDR3 here is CASSIGSVNEQFF. The CDR3 bases are TGTGCCAGCAGTATCGGAAGCGTCAATGAGCAGTTCTTC.

This clonotype appeared many times. The chain uses TRBV28 and TRBJ2-7; D ambiguous. The CDR3 extends over 11 amino acids. V lost 5 bases and J 6 bases, leaving 8 bases between the germline ends. Germline V gene lookup returns CDR1 MDHEN and CDR2 SYDVKM. The CDR3 protein is CASSKEREQYF. The DNA for the CDR3 is TGTGCCAGCAGTAAAGAACGCGAGCAGTACTTC.

This clonotype was counted many times. The chain couples TRBV28 to TRBJ1-1, with D perhaps TRBD1 (5 bases). CDR3 length equals 14 residues. V lost 2 bases, J lost 0 bases, and 7 bases lay in between. From germline, CDR1 is MDHEN and CDR2 SYDVKM. The CDR3 DNA reads as TGTGCCAGCAGTTTAGCCAGGGTGAACACTGAAGCTTTCTTT. Its protein is CASSLARVNTEAFF.

The DNA for the CDR3 is TGTGCCTGGAGTGTCCAGGGAGGGGAAAAACTGTTTTTT. The encoded protein is CAWSVQGGEKLFF. This chain connects TRBV30 to TRBJ1-4; D might be TRBD1 (5 bases). V lost 0 bases, J lost 8 bases, and 10 bases lay in between. The CDR3 has 13 residues. Germline V gene lookup returns CDR1 GTSNPN and CDR2 SVGIG (reference sequence).